A single sample gave rise to the 3 T cell receptor beta chains below, sequenced in a study of spatial heterogeneity in lung cancer. Time point of the sample: blood at routine non-recurrence follow-up after resection. Whole RNA obtained from tumor, nontumor lung or frozen PBMC underwent sequencing without sorting. TCRdb re-called the 5' RACE reads through MiXCR, storing one row per CDR3 protein. The sample yields fewer than 55,000 distinct CDR3 sequences, 6.5% to 7.5% seen once. This material consisted of PBMCs, taken at follow-up. The receptor source for this set is a female donor with early-stage non-small cell lung cancer.

This clonotype appeared a few times. V is TRBV6-1 and J is TRBJ1-5, with no clear D. Germline CDR1 is MNHNS and CDR2 is SASEGT. Trimming left V 4 bases short and J 0 bases short, with 7 bases between. The CDR3 runs to 14 residues. CDR3 bases: TGTGCCAGCAGTGTTCAGTATAGCAATCAGCCCCAGCATTTT. Amino acid sequence: CASSVQYSNQPQHF.

The CDR3 bases are TGTGCCAGCAGCGTAGGAGCACCGAACACTGAAGCTTTCTTT. It codes for CASSVGAPNTEAFF. V usage is TRBV12-3 or TRBV12-4 and J usage is TRBJ1-1, with D uncertain. Trimming took off 6 bases at V and 1 base at J, with 12 bases between the two ends. The CDR3 contains 14 residues.

This clonotype has ten or more counts. Sequence at one end of the junction differs from germline and may be a read error. The J gene is TRBJ1-6, the V gene TRBV30; D remains ambiguous. Germline-derived CDR1 and CDR2 are GTSNPN and SVGIG (reference sequence). The CDR3 length is 13 residues. The CDR3 bases are TGTGCCTGGAGTGTACGAAGTAATACACCCCTCCACTTT. As protein: CAWSVRSNTPLHF.